This record covers a single T cell receptor beta chain. The target antigen is unknown. Other DNA sequences from this sample encode an identical CDR3 as well. This specimen comes from a study of shared clonotypes between healthy human individuals. Participating donors were healthy, HIV-negative adults free of recent acute infections or vaccinations. Regarding the study as a whole: Some naive CD4 clonotypes, around 4.9%, turned up in common across four donors. Only blood samples were collected, and tissue repertoires likely differ.

The V end was cut by 0 bases, the J end by 0 bases, with 5 bases between. Per the germline V gene, CDR1 is LNHNV and CDR2 is YYDKDF (reference sequence). There are 14 residues in the CDR3. Assay runs were performed at deep level. Produced via immunoSEQ multiplex PCR; TCRdb's table is partial and in-frame only. The data show some 2,000,000 clones, 85% to 95% seen once. The sequenced sample consisted of naive CD4+ T cells sorted from blood. Subset of the sample: CD45RA+ positively selected. The sequence was obtained from a man aged 18 to 35 in good health. The chain employs TRBV15 and TRBJ1-1; D is uncertain. For the CDR3, the DNA is TGTGCCACCAGCAGAGACCCGGTGAACACTGAAGCTTTCTTT. Protein: CATSRDPVNTEAFF.